This T cell receptor beta chain was retrieved from a study of blood T cell repertoires in COVID-19 (TCRdb year 2020). As for the study more broadly: Samples covering the acute and convalescent phases of COVID-19 were provided by collaborators in the United States, Italy and Spain. The prospective study material was composed of cDNA or gDNA derived from T cells, B-cell-depleted T cells, or PBMCs. Subjects who had been exposed to COVID-19, were actively infected with it, or had recovered from it provided the deeply sampled blood TCRbeta repertoires that made up the dataset. The repertoires were made available in a free public database intended to serve as a resource for research on the immune response to SARS-CoV-2. The samples were drawn from two sources: the first 160 participants of the ongoing ImmuneRACE study, and over 950 subjects contributed by 6 global collaborators. A de-identified subject ID, COVID-19 status, age in years and sex were almost always included in the sample metadata. Where available, HLA class I and class II types were obtained from metadata supplied by the sample provider rather than from assay-based typing. General conclusions and limits of the study: How much clinical and demographic metadata was included differed by source and by participant, and the metadata was provided uncurated.

One collaborating source in Seattle enrolled patients while the patients were actively infected and followed the patients over time throughout the course of disease. Each collaborating institution followed its own protocols to collect whole blood in K2EDTA tubes. For TCRbeta analysis, collaborators shipped samples in one of three forms: frozen whole blood, isolated PBMCs, or DNA extracted from either of those sample types. The immunoSEQ Assay, a bias-controlled multiplex PCR, was used to amplify TCRbeta CDR3 regions from genomic DNA. As for the authors' bioinformatics: Nucleated cell counts per sample were estimated from amplification of reference gene primers within the assay. To quantify the absolute abundance of each unique TCRbeta CDR3 rearrangement, sequence reads were collapsed and filtered. For each sample, productive Simpson clonality was calculated as the square root of Simpson's diversity index across productive rearrangements. The table comes from immuneACCESS by way of TCRdb, which keeps in-frame sequences with V and J called. Part of the clones is missing from these tables; in studies checked, under half for an unresolved V gene and the rest for unknown reasons. For V, J and clone size, that table is used; D and trimming come from the DNA. Counted in this sample were around 60,000 clones; 55% to 80% of them appeared once. The ten largest clones capture 4% to 5% of the sample.

CDR1 and CDR2, looked up from the germline V gene, are SGHTA and FQGNSA. The CDR3 runs 15 residues from the cysteine to the phenylalanine. Kept here is only the CDR3 DNA, which spans 45 bases and is read in frame from base 1. V has 7 bases trimmed and J has 6 bases trimmed; junction bases matching no gene number 15. In this sample, this clone turned up once. This receptor's antigen is unknown. Base qualities are not at hand, and no much larger clone is one base apart. Sequenced: peripheral blood. This receptor was taken from a woman between 65 and 79 years old with COVID-19, enrolled during active disease. The chain is made from TRBV7-2 and TRBJ2-7, and 7 junction bases match TRBD1. The CDR3 reads CASTVSDRVGLEQYF. The base sequence is TGTGCCAGCACCGTGAGCGACAGGGTGGGCCTCGAGCAGTACTTC.